This is a list of T cell receptor beta chains from one sample in a study of response to subunit inactivated influenza vaccine. TCRdb re-analysed the RT-PCR reads in MiXCR, keeping a single row per CDR3 protein. The data hold roughly 540,000 distinct CDR3 sequences, with 20% to 25% observed a single time. This sample also appeared in a second study, on T cells expressing NK-cell markers.

The sequenced sample was CD4+ T cells sorted from PBMCs, obtained roughly 12 days after vaccination. The source is a man aged 45 to 65 who received an inactivated influenza vaccine. The CDR3 runs from the conserved cysteine through the conserved F or W.

>TRBJ1-1|TRBV5-5
CASSLDWGKDTEAFF
>TRBJ2-7|TRBV28
CASSFRGTDHYEQYF
>TRBJ2-4|TRBV23-1
CASSQSTGGKMAKNIQYF
>TRBJ2-7|TRBV5-5
CASSLGLAGGSEQYF
>TRBJ1-3|TRBV4-2
CASSQPIRQASGNTIYF
>TRBJ2-1|TRBV3-1
CASSQITSGGATYNEQFF
>TRBJ2-3|TRBV20-1
CSASGAFTDTQYF
>TRBJ1-4|TRBV3-1
CASSRETGKLFF
>TRBJ2-1|TRBV20-1
CSAHHREKYNEQFF
>TRBJ2-3|TRBV6-1
CASSEAADTQYF
>TRBJ2-3|TRBV7-9
CASSFRDIRTDTQYF
>TRBJ2-7|TRBV5-6
CASSLRGSEQYF
>TRBJ2-1|TRBV20-1
CSARHRGQNEQFF
>TRBJ2-3|TRBV2
CASSRQGEDTQYF
>TRBJ2-7|TRBV3-1
CASRGQALPYEQYF
>TRBJ1-2|TRBV20-1
CSASGQGLNYGYTF
>TRBJ1-1|TRBV18
CASSPGSEAYTEAFF
>TRBJ1-1|TRBV7-9
CASSPQPLLNTEAFF
>TRBJ1-1|TRBV10-3
CAISESDPNTEAFF
>TRBJ1-2|TRBV5-1
CASSTYDRVSDGYTF
>TRBJ2-6|TRBV11-2
CASSPGTNKSSGANVLTF
>TRBJ1-5|TRBV28
CASSLPGRRGLSNQPQHF
>TRBJ2-1|TRBV28
CASSSLGLAVINNEQFF
>TRBJ2-2|TRBV5-1
CASSFGDRDTGELFF
>TRBJ2-7|TRBV12-2
CASRLVGGISYEQYF
>TRBJ2-5|TRBV12-3/TRBV12-4
CASSKAGGEETQYF
>TRBJ1-4|TRBV10-3
CASRDRSITNEKLFF
>TRBJ2-1|TRBV6-1
CASREAYNEQFF